This TCR beta chain was retrieved from a study of blood T cell repertoires in COVID-19. Trimming stripped 6 bases from V and 10 bases from J, with 16 bases between. CDR3 size: 14 residues. Germline CDR1 reads MNHEY; CDR2 reads SVGAGI. In the original workflow: How many nucleated cells were present was estimated from reference gene primer amplification. Repertoires were generated with immunoSEQ multiplex PCR, while TCRdb's copy carries only in-frame clones and drops some. V, J and clone size are taken as reported in that table, and D and trimming were inferred from the DNA itself. The data contain tens of thousands of clones, approximately 90% of them seen just once; the ten biggest clones take up approximately 13%.

The TCR sequence derives from a man between 65 and 79 years old with active or convalescent COVID-19. This chain connects TRBV6-5 to TRBJ1-6, with D hard to call. Material: peripheral blood. The CDR3 protein is CASSPRGNGSPLHF. In DNA, the CDR3 is TGTGCCAGCAGCCCCCGCGGGAACGGATCACCCCTCCACTTT.